Described below is a single TCR beta chain sequence and its context. Its target is not known. TCRdb reprocessed the reads via MiXCR and lists one record per CDR3 protein. The sample has approximately 990,000 distinct CDR3 sequences; around 32% are singletons. CDR1 MNHNS and CDR2 SASEGT come from the germline V gene. V was pared by 5 bases and J by 7 bases, with 14 bases between. The CDR3 has 13 residues. The data were taken from a study of T cell repertoires in cytomegalovirus infection. Study background: It can be stated that public TCR beta signatures indicated CMV infection as well as a matching HLA type.

General study findings and limits: Cumulative public TCR beta family frequency identified carriers of CMV plus the relevant HLA. The ex vivo response showed dominance by HLA-C-restricted CMV-specific TCR beta clonotypes.

The chain couples TRBV6-1 to TRBJ1-1; D may be TRBD1 (5 bases). The material was cultured CD8+ T cells from PBMCs, obtained from culture after CMV antigen stimulation. This clonotype was sampled from a human donor in good health (CMV status not recorded). Some clones in this sample may be carry-over from other donors' samples. The CDR3 DNA follows: TGTGCCAGCAGTTTCGCAGGGTACAATGAAGCTTTCTTT. This sequence encodes CASSFAGYNEAFF.